This TCR beta chain was retrieved from a study of breast tumors, draining lymph nodes, adjacent tissues. Whole-study results and caveats: Data only fit, rather than demonstrated, lymph node origin of most tumor T cells. Compared with lymph nodes, tumors were less diverse; compared with nontumor tissue, more.

TCRdb reprocessed the multiplex PCR reads via MiXCR and lists one record per CDR3 protein. Counted here are approximately 230,000 distinct CDR3 sequences, roughly a third occurring once; the ten biggest clones make up approximately 3.3%. Breast cancer patients provided tissue from their axillary draining lymph nodes. This CDR3 has 14 residues. Germline V gene sequence: CDR1 SEHNR, CDR2 FQNEAQ (reference sequence). On this clonotype: The antigen is undetermined. The conserved phenylalanine or tryptophan is not found at the CDR3 terminus, so this likely reflects a read error.

This clonotype was sampled from a female donor with breast cancer. Some clones in this sample may be carry-over from other donors' samples. The gene calls are TRBV7-9 and TRBJ2-7; the match to TRBD2 covers 10 bases. The specimen sequenced was axillary lymph node tissue. The CDR3 sequence: CASSYGLAAYEQYL. CDR3 in DNA: TGCGCCAGCAGCTATGGACTAGCGGCTTACGAGCAGTACCTC.